This TCR beta chain was documented in a study of blood T cell repertoires in COVID-19. Study summary: PBMCs, B-cell-depleted T cells, or T cells provided the cDNA or gDNA that made up the material.

Sequenced by immunoSEQ multiplex PCR; TCRdb stores in-frame clones only, minus some. The sample holds roughly 140,000 clones, about 88% seen once. CDR3 length: 12 amino acids. Deletions cut 7 bases from V and 2 bases from J, with 8 bases between. The sequenced sample consisted of peripheral blood. The source is a woman in her seventies with acute or convalescent COVID-19. This chain uses TRBV12-3 or TRBV12-4 with TRBJ1-2; a possible D gene is TRBD1 (6 bases). CDR3 region: CASNQGNYGYTF. CDR3 nucleotides: TGTGCCAGCAACCAGGGGAACTATGGCTACACCTTC.